This TCR beta chain is drawn from a study of CXCR3-negative and CXCR3-positive naive CD8 T cells. This CDR3 has 15 residues. The germline CDR1 and CDR2 sequences are LGHNA and YNFKEQ. In preparing the TRB cDNA libraries, 5' RACE with UMI labels was used. TCRdb reanalyzed the 5' RACE reads, giving one entry per CDR3 protein sequence and no DNA. The table for this sample gives 69,000 or so distinct CDR3 sequences. This sequence originates from a human donor in good health. Some clones in this sample may be carry-over from other donors' samples. The gene calls are TRBV4-2 and TRBJ1-5; the D call of TRBD1 rests on TCRdb alone, since no DNA is present to check it. The sequencing input was naive CXCR3- CD8+ T cells from blood. Indicated subset: CD45RO-CCR7+CD27+CD95- naive CD8+ T cells lacking CXCR3 (TNR3-). The CDR3 spells CASSATEGVSQPQHF.